This paragraph covers one T cell receptor (beta chain) sequence. These data belong to a study of T-cell memory formation after mild COVID-19. V was cut by 2 bases and J by 12 bases, with 8 bases left in between. The CDR3 spans 11 residues. Sample barcodes and UMIs were carried by the TCR alpha and TCR beta cDNA libraries that 5'RACE generated with constant-segment primers. From the 5' RACE reads, TCRdb called clonotypes with MiXCR, one entry per CDR3 protein. Of hundreds of thousands of distinct CDR3 sequences in the sample, less than 20% were seen once. The sequence derives from a man younger than 35 who had mild COVID-19 (a few samples of this study predate the infection). Cell type and time point are not known. The sequenced sample consisted of PBMCs or a T cell subset sorted from them (not recorded which). This chain joins TRBV12-3 or TRBV12-4 and TRBJ2-1; no reliable D call. CDR3: CASSLYGRQFF. The DNA for the CDR3 is TGTGCCAGCAGTTTATATGGACGGCAGTTCTTC.